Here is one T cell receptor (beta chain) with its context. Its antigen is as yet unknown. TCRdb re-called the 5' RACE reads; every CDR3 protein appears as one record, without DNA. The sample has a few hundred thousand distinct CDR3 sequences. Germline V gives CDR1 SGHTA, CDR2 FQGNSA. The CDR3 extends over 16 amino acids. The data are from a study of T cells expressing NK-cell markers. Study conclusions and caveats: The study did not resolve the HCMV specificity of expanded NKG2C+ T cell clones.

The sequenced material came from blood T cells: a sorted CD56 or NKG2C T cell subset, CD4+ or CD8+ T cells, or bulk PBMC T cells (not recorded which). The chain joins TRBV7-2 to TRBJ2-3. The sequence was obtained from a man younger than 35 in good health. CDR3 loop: CASSLGTSVGTDTQYF.